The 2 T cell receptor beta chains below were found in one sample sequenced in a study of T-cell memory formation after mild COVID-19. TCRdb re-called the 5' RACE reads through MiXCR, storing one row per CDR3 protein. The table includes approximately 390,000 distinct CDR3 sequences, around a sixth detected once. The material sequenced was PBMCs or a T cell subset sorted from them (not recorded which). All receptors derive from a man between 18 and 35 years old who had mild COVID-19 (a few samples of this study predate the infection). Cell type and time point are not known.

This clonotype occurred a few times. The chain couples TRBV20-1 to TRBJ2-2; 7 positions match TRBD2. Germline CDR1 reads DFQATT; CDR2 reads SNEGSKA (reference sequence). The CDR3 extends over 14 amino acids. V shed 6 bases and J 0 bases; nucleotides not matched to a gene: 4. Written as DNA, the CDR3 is TGCAGTGCAATAAGCGGGGCGAACACCGGGGAGCTGTTTTTT. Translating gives CSAISGANTGELFF.

CDR3 sequence: CASSLAGTGAKTQYF. CDR3 DNA sequence: TGTGCCAGCAGTTTAGCGGGGACAGGGGCCAAGACCCAGTACTTC. The chain is built from TRBV12-3 or TRBV12-4 and TRBJ2-5, with 10 bases lining up with TRBD1. This CDR3 spans 15 amino acids. With V trimmed by 0 bases and J by 6 bases, 4 bases remained unmatched.